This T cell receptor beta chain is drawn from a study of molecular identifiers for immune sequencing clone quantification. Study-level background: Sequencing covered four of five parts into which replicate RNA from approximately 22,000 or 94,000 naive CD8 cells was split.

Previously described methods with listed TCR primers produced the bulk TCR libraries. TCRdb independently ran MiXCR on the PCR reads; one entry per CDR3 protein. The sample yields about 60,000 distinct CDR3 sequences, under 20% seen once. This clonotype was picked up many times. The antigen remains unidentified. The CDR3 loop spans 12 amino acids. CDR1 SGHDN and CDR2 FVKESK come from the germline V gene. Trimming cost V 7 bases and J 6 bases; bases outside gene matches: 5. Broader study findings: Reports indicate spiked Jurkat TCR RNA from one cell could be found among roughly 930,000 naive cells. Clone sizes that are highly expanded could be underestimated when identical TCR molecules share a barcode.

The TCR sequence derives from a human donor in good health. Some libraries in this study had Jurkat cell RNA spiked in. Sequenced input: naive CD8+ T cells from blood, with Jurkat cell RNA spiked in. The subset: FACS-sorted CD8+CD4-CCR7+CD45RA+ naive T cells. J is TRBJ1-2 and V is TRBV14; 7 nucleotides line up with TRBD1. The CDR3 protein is CASKTGADGYTF. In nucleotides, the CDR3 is TGTGCCAGCAAAACAGGGGCTGATGGCTACACCTTC. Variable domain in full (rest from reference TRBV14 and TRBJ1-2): EAGVTQFPSHSVIEKGQTVTLRCDPISGHDNLYWYRRVMGKEIKFLLHFVKESKQDESGMPNNRFLAERTGGTYSTLKVQPAELEDSGVYFCASKTGADGYTFGSGTRLTVV.